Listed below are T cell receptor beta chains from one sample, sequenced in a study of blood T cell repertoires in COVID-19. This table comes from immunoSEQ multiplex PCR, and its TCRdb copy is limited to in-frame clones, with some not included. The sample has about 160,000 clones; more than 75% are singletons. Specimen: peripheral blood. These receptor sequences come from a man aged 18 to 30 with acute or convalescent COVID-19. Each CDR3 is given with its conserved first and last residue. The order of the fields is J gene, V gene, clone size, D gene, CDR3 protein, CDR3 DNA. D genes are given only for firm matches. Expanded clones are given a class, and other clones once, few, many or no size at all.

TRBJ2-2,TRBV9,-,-,CASSPVGAGELFF,TGTGCCAGCAGCCCCGTCGGGGCCGGGGAGCTGTTTTTT
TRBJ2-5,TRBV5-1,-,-,CASSLWGGETQYF,TGCGCCAGCAGCTTATGGGGCGGAGAGACCCAGTACTTC
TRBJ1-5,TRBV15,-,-,CATSRGEGGIQPQHF,TGTGCCACCAGCAGGGGGGAGGGAGGCATTCAGCCCCAGCATTTT
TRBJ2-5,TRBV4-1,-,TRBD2,CASSQGRRAGGETQYF,TGCGCCAGCAGCCAAGGGAGGAGGGCCGGGGGGGAGACCCAGTACTTC
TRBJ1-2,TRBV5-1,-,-,CASSATGTKDGYTF,TGCGCCAGCAGCGCAACCGGGACAAAGGATGGCTACACCTTC
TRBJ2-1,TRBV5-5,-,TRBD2,CASSFGLAPIIGGEQFF,TGTGCCAGCAGCTTCGGACTAGCGCCCATCATAGGGGGTGAGCAGTTCTTC
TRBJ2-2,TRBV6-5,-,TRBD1,CASSYFDRGHTGELFF,TGTGCCAGCAGTTATTTCGACAGGGGCCACACCGGGGAGCTGTTTTTT
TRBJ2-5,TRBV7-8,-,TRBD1,CASSSGQALGETQYF,TGTGCCAGCAGCTCAGGACAGGCCCTCGGGGAGACCCAGTACTTC
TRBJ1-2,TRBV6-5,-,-,CASSLTGAYGYTF,TGTGCCAGCAGCCTAACAGGCGCCTATGGCTACACCTTC
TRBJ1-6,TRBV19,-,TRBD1,CASSRDSALTSSYNSPLHF,TGTGCCAGTAGTAGGGACAGTGCCTTAACGAGCTCCTATAATTCACCCCTCCACTTT
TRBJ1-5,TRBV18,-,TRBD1,CASSGMRGLANQPQHF,TGTGCCAGCTCAGGGATGAGGGGGCTTGCCAATCAGCCCCAGCATTTT
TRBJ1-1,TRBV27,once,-,CASSLGRAGTEAFF,TGTGCCAGCAGTTTAGGCAGGGCCGGCACTGAAGCTTTCTTT
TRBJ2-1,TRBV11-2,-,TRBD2,CASSPTSGGYNEQFF,TGTGCCAGCAGCCCGACTAGCGGGGGATACAATGAGCAGTTCTTC
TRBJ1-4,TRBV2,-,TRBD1,CASRDRGREKLFF,TGTGCCAGCAGGGACAGGGGGCGAGAAAAACTGTTTTTT
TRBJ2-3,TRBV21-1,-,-,CASSMVWTPDTQYF,TGTGCCAGCAGCATGGTATGGACACCAGATACGCAGTATTTT
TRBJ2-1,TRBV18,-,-,CASSPNFSLDNEQFF,TGTGCCAGCTCACCAAATTTTAGCCTCGACAATGAGCAGTTCTTC
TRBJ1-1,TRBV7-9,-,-,CASSFAGGMNTEAFF,TGTGCCAGCAGCTTCGCCGGGGGTATGAACACTGAAGCTTTCTTT
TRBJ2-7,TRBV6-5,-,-,CASRGPGLPSYEQYF,TGTGCCAGCAGGGGGCCGGGACTGCCCTCCTACGAGCAGTACTTC
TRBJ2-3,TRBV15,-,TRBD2,CATSRSSGGAKDTQYF,TGTGCCACCAGCAGGTCTAGCGGGGGGGCCAAAGATACGCAGTATTTT
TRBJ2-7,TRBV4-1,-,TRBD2,CASSQGVAGGHGIYEQYF,TGCGCCAGCAGCCAAGGGGTCGCGGGGGGGCACGGGATATACGAGCAGTACTTC
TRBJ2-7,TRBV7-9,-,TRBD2,CASRSSGGYEQYF,TGTGCCAGCAGGTCTAGCGGAGGTTACGAGCAGTACTTC
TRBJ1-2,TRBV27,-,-,CASRQRHMLYGYTF,TGTGCCAGCAGGCAGAGACATATGCTCTATGGCTACACCTTC
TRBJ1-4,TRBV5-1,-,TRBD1,CASSPTGVEGEKLFF,TGCGCCAGCAGCCCAACAGGGGTTGAAGGGGAAAAACTGTTTTTT
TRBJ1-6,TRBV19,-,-,CASSMDIGQRYSPLHF,TGTGCCAGTAGTATGGATATAGGACAGCGATATTCACCCCTCCACTTT
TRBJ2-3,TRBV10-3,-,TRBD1,CASTPGQGSDTQYF,TGTGCCTCGACCCCGGGACAGGGATCAGATACGCAGTATTTT
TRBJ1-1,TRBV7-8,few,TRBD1,CASSLGVGTGRTEAFF,TGTGCCAGCAGCTTGGGGGTCGGGACAGGGAGAACTGAAGCTTTCTTT
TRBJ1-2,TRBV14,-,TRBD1,CASSQAGTAGYGYTF,TGTGCCAGCAGCCAGGCCGGGACAGCGGGCTATGGCTACACCTTC
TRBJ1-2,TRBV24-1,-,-,CATSDPGTRANYGYTF,TGTGCCACCAGTGATCCCGGGACAAGGGCGAACTATGGCTACACCTTC
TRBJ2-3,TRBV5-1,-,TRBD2,CASSLDSGGLTDTQYF,TGCGCCAGCAGCTTGGATTCGGGGGGACTCACAGATACGCAGTATTTT
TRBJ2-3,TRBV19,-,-,CASSITGSTDTQYF,TGTGCCAGTAGTATTACAGGGTCCACAGATACGCAGTATTTT
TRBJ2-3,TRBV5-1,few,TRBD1,CASTLRDRDTDTQYF,TGCGCCAGCACCCTCAGGGACAGGGACACAGATACGCAGTATTTT
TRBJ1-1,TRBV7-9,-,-,CASSPLGGDEAFF,TGTGCCAGCAGCCCCTTGGGGGGGGATGAAGCTTTCTTT
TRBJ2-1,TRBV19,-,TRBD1,CASRAAGTGTGEQFF,TGTGCCAGTAGGGCGGCCGGGACAGGGACGGGTGAGCAGTTCTTC
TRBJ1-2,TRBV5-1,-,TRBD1,CASSPGQGIPNYGYTF,TGCGCCAGCAGCCCGGGACAGGGGATTCCTAACTATGGCTACACCTTC
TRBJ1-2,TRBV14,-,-,CASAGRLDYGYTF,TGTGCCAGCGCGGGACGTCTTGACTATGGCTACACCTTC
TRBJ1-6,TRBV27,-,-,CASSLLNSPLHF,TGTGCCAGCAGTTTACTTAATTCACCCCTCCACTTT
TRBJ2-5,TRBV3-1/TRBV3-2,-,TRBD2,CASSQGTSGSRETQYF,TGTGCCAGCAGCCAAGGGACTAGCGGGAGCAGAGAGACCCAGTACTTC
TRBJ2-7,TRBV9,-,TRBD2,CASSVGSGSSYEQYF,TGTGCCAGCAGCGTAGGGAGCGGGAGCTCCTACGAGCAGTACTTC
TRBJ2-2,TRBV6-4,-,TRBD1,CASSPDRVAGELFF,TGTGCCAGCAGCCCTGACAGGGTAGCCGGGGAGCTGTTTTTT
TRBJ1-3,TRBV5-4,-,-,CASSLWGGRRNTIYF,TGTGCCAGCAGCTTGTGGGGGGGAAGAAGAAACACCATATATTTT
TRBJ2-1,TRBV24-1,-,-,CATSDFRGNEQFF,TGTGCCACCAGTGATTTTCGAGGGAATGAGCAGTTCTTC
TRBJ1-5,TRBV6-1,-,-,CASSVSLGGAWQPQHF,TGTGCCAGCAGTGTTTCTTTGGGGGGGGCTTGGCAGCCCCAGCATTTT